This record concerns one T cell receptor (beta chain) sequence. The target antigen is unknown. Deep level was the assay's run setting. Sequenced by immunoSEQ multiplex PCR; TCRdb stores in-frame clones only, minus some. The repertoire holds 1,500,000 or so clones, with roughly 97% as singletons. The data were obtained in a study of shared clonotypes between healthy human individuals. Study outcomes and limitations: Generally, naive subsets (rather than memory subsets) showed larger estimated richness.

The CDR3 loop spans 16 amino acids. Trimming took 6 bases from V and 8 from J; bases not matched to a gene: 10. Germline assignment: CDR1 SNHLY and CDR2 FYNNEI. The receptor comes from a man in his thirties or forties in good health. Source material: naive CD4+ T cells sorted from blood. Subset specified: CD45RA+ positively selected. The rearrangement joins TRBV2 to TRBJ1-6; TRBD1 agrees at 10 bases. CDR3 amino acids: CASRGDRGTLDSPLHF. DNA of the CDR3: TGTGCCAGCAGGGGGGACAGGGGAACGTTGGATTCACCCCTCCACTTT.